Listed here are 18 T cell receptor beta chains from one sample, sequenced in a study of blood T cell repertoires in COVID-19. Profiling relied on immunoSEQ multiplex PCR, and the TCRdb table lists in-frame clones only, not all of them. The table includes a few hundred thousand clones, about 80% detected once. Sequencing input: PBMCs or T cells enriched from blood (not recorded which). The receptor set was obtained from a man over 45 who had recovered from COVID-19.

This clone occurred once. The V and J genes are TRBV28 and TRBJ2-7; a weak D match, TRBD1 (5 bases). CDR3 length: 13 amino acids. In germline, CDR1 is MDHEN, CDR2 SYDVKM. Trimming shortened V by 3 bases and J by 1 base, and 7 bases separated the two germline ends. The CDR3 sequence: CASSFQGSYEQYF. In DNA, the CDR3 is TGTGCCAGCAGTTTTCAGGGATCCTACGAGCAGTACTTC. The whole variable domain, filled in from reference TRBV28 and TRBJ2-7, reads DVKVTQSSRYLVKRTGEKVFLECVQDMDHENMFWYRQDPGLGLRLIYFSYDVKMKEKGDIPEGYSVSREKKERFSLILESASTNQTSMYLCASSFQGSYEQYFGPGTRLTVT.

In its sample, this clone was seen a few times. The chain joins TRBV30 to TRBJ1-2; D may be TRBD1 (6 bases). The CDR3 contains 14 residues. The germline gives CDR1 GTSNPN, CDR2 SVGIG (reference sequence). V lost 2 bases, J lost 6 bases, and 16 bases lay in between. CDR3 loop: CAWSRQGRDNGYTF. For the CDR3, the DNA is TGTGCCTGGAGTAGGCAGGGGCGAGACAATGGCTACACCTTC.

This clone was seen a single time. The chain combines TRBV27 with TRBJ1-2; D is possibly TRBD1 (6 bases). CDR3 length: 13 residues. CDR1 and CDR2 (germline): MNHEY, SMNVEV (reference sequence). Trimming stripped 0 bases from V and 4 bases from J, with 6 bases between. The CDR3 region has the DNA TGTGCCAGCAGTTTATCGGGGGCCTATGGCTACACCTTC. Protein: CASSLSGAYGYTF.

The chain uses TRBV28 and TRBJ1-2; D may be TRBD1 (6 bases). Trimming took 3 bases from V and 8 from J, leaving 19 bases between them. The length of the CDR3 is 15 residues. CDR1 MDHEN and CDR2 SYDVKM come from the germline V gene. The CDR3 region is CASSLPTGSLRGYTF. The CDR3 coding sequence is TGTGCCAGCAGTTTGCCGACAGGTTCCTTGAGGGGCTACACCTTC.

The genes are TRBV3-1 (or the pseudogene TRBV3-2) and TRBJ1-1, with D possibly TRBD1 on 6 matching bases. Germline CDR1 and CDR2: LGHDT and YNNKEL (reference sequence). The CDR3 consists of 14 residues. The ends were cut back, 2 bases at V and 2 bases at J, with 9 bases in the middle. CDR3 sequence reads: CASSQTGSNTEAFF. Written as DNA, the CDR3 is TGTGCCAGCAGCCAAACAGGGAGTAACACTGAAGCTTTCTTT.

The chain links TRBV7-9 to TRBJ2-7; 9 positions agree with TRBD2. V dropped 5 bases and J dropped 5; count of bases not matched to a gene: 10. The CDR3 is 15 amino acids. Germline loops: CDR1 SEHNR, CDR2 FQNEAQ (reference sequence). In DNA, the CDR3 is TGTGCCAGCAGCACCTCTCTAGCGGGGTGGGACGAGCAGTACTTC. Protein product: CASSTSLAGWDEQYF.

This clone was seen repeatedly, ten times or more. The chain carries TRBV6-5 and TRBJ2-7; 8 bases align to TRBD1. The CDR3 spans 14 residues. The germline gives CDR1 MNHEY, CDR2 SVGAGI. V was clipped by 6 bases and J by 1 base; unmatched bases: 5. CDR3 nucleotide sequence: TGTGCCAGCAGAAGGGACAGGCTATCCTACGAGCAGTACTTC. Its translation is CASRRDRLSYEQYF.

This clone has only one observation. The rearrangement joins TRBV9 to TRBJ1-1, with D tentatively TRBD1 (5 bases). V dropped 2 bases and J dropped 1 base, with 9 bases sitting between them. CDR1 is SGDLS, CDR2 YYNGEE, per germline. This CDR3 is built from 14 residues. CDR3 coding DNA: TGTGCCAGCAGCGTTCAGGGCGGGAACACTGAAGCTTTCTTT. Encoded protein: CASSVQGGNTEAFF.

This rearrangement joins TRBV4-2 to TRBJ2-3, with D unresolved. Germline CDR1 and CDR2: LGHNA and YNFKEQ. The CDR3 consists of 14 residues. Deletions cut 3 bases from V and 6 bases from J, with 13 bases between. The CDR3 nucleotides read TGTGCCAGCAGCCAGCAGAACGGCGGCGATACGCAGTATTTT. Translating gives CASSQQNGGDTQYF.

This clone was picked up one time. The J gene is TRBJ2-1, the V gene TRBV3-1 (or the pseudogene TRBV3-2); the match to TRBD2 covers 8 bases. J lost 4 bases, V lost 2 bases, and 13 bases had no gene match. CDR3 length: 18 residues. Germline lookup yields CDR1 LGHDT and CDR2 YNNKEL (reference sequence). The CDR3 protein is CASSQKSGAGGLYNEQFF. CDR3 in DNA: TGTGCCAGCAGCCAAAAGTCGGGTGCGGGGGGCCTATACAATGAGCAGTTCTTC.

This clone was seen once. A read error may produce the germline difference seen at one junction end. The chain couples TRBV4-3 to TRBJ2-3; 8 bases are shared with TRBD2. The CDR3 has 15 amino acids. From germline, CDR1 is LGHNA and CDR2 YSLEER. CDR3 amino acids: CASSQGGSGSDKQYF. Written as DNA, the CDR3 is TGCGCCAGCAGCCAAGGGGGAAGCGGGAGTGATAAGCAGTATTTT.

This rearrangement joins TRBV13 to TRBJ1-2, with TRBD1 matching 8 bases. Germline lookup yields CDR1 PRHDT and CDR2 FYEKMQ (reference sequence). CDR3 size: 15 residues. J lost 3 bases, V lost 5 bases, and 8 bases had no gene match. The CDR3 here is CASSDGPRGHYGYTF. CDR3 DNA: TGTGCCAGCAGCGACGGTCCCAGGGGGCACTATGGCTACACCTTC.

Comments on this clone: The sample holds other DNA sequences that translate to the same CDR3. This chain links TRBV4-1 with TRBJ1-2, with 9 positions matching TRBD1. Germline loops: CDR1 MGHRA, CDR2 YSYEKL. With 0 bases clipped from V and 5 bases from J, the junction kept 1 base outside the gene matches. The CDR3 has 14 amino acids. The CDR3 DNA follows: TGCGCCAGCAGCCAAGAGGGACAGGGTTATGGCTACACCTTC. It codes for CASSQEGQGYGYTF.

The CDR3 DNA reads TGTGCCATCAGGCCTCAGCGGGAGTCCTACAATGAGCAGTTCTTC. Translated, it gives CAIRPQRESYNEQFF. The rearrangement uses TRBV10-3 and TRBJ2-1; TRBD2 matches 8 bases. The J segment lost 1 base and the V segment lost 6 bases, leaving 5 bases of the junction unmatched. CDR1 is ENHRY, CDR2 SYGVKD, per germline. The CDR3 is 15 amino acids.

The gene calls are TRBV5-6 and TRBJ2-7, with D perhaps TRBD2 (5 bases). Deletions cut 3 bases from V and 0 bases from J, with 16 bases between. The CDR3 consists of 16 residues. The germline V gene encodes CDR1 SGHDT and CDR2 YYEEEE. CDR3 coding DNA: TGTGCCAGCAGCTACACACCAGCGGCCTCCTCCTACGAGCAGTACTTC. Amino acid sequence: CASSYTPAASSYEQYF.

CDR3 DNA: TGCGCCAGCAGCTTGAAGGGTCAGGGTTACGACTACACCTTC. It translates to CASSLKGQGYDYTF. The genes are TRBV5-1 and TRBJ1-2, with D perhaps matching TRBD1 (5 bases). This CDR3 has 14 amino acids. V was trimmed by 1 base and J by 10 bases, leaving 17 bases between them. CDR1 SGHRS and CDR2 YFSETQ come from the germline V gene.

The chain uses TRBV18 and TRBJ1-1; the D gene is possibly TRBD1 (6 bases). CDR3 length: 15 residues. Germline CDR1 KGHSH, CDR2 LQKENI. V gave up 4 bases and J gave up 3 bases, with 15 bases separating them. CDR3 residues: CASSRTVSLDTEAFF. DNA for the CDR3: TGTGCCAGCTCACGGACAGTCTCCTTGGACACTGAAGCTTTCTTT.

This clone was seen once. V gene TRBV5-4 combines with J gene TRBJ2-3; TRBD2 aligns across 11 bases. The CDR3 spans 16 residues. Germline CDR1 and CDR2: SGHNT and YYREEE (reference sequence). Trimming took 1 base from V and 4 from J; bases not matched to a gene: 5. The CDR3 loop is CASSLRLAGGADTQYF. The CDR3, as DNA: TGTGCCAGCAGCTTGCGGCTAGCGGGGGGCGCAGATACGCAGTATTTT.